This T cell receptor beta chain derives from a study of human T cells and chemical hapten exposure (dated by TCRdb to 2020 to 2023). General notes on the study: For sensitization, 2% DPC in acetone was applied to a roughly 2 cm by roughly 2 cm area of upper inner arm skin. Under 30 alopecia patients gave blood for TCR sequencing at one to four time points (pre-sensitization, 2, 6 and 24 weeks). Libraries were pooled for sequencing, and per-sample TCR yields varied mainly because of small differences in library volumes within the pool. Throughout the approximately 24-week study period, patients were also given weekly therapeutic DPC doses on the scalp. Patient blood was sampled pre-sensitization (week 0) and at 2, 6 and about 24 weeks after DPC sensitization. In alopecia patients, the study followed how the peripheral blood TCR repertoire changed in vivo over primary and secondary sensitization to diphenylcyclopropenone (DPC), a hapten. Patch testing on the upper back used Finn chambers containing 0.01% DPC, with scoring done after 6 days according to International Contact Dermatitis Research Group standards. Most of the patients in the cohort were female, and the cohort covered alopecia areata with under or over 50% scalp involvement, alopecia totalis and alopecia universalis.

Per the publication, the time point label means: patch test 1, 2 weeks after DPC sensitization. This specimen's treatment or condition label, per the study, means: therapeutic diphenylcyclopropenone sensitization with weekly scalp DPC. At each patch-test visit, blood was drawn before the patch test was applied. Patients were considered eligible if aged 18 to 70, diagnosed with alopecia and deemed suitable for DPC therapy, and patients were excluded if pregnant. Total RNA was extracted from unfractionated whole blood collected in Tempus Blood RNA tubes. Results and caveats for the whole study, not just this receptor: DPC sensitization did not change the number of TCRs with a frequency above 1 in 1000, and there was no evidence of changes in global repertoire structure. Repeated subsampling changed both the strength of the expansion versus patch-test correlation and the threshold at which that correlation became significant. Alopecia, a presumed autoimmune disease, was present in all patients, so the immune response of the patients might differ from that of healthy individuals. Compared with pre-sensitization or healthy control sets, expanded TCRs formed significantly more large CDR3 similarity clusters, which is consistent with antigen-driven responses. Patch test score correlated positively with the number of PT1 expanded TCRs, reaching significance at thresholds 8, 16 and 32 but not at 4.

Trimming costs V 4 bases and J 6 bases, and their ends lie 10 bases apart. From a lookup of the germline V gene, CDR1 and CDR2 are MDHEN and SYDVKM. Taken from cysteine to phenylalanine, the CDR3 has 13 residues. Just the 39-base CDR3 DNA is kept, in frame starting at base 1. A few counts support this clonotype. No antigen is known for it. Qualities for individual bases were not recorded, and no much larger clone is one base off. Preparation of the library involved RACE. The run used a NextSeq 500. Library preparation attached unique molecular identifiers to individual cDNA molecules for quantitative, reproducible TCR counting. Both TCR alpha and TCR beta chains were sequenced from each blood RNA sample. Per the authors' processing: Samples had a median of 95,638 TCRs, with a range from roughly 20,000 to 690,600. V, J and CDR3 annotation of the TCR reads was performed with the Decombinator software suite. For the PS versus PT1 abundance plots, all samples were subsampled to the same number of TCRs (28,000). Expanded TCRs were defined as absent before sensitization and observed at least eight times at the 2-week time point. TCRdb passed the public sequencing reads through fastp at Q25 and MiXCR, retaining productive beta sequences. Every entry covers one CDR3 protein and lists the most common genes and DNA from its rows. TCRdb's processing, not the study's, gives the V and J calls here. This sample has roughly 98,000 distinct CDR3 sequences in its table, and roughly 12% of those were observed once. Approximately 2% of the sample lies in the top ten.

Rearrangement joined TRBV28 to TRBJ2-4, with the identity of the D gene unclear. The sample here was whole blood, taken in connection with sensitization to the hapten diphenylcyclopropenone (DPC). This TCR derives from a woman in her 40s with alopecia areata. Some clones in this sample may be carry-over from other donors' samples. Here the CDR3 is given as CASSSGSLNIQYF. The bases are TGTGCCAGCAGTTCAGGATCCCTAAACATTCAGTACTTC. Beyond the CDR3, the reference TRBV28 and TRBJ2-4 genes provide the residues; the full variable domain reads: DVKVTQSSRYLVKRTGEKVFLECVQDMDHENMFWYRQDPGLGLRLIYFSYDVKMKEKGDIPEGYSVSREKKERFSLILESASTNQTSMYLCASSSGSLNIQYFGAGTRLSVL.